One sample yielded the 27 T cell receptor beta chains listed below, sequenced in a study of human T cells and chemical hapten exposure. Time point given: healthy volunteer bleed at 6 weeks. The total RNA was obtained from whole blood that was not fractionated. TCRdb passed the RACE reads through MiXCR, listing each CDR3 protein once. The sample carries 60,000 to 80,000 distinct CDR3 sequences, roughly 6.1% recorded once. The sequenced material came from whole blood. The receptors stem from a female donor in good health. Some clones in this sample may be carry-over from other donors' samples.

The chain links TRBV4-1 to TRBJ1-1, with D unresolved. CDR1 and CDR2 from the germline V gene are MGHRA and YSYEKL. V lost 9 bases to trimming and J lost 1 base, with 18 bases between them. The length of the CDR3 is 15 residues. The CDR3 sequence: CASYPNIRANTEAFF. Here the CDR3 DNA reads TGCGCCAGTTACCCTAACATCCGGGCGAACACTGAAGCTTTCTTT.

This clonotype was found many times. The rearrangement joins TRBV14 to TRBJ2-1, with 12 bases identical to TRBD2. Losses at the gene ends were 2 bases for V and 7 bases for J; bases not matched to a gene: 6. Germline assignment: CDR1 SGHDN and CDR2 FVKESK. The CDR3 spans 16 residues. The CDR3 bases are TGTGCCAGCAGCCAATATCCGACTAGCGGGAGTAATGAGCAGTTCTTC. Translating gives CASSQYPTSGSNEQFF.

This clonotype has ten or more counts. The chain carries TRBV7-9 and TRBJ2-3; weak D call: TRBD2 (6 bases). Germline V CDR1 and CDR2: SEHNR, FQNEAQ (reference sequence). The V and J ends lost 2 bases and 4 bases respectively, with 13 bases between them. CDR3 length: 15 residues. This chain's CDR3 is CASSLLAGSSDTQYF. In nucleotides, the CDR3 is TGTGCCAGCAGCTTACTGGCGGGAAGCTCAGATACGCAGTATTTT.

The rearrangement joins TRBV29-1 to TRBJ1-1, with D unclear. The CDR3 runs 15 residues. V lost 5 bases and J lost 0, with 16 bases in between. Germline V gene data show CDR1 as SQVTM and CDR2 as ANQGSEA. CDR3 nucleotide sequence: TGCAGCGTTCTTCGGGCGGCGACCTTGAACACTGAAGCTTTCTTT. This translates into CSVLRAATLNTEAFF. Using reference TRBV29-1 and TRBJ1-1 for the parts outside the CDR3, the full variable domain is SAVISQKPSRDICQRGTSLTIQCQVDSQVTMMFWYRQQPGQSLTLIATANQGSEATYESGFVIDKFPISRPNLTFSTLTVSNMSPEDSSIYLCSVLRAATLNTEAFFGQGTRLTVV.

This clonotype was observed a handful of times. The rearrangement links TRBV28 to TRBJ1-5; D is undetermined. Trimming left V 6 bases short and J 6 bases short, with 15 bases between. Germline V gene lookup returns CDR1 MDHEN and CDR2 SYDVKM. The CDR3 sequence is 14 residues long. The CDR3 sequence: CASRSLRMGQPQHF. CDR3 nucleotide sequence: TGTGCCAGCAGGAGTCTCCGGATGGGTCAGCCCCAGCATTTT.

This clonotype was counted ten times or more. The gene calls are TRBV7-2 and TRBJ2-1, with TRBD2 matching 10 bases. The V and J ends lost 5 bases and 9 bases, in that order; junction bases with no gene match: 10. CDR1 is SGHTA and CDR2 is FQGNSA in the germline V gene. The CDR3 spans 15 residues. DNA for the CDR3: TGTGCCAGCAGCCCGGGGCTAGCGGGAGTGGCTGAGCAGTTCTTC. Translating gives CASSPGLAGVAEQFF.

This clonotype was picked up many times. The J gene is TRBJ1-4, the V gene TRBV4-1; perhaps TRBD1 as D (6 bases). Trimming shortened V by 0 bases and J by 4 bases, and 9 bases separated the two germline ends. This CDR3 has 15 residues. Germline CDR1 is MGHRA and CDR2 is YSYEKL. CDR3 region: CASSQDRGGNEKLFF. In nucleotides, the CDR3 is TGCGCCAGCAGCCAAGACAGGGGTGGTAATGAAAAACTGTTTTTT.

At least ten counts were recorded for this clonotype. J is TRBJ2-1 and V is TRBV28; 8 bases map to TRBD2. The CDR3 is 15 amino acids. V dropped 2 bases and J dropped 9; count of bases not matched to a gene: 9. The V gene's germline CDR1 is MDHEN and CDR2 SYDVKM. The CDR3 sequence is CASSLPGGSSGEQFF. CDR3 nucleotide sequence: TGTGCCAGCAGTTTACCGGGAGGGTCTTCTGGTGAGCAGTTCTTC.

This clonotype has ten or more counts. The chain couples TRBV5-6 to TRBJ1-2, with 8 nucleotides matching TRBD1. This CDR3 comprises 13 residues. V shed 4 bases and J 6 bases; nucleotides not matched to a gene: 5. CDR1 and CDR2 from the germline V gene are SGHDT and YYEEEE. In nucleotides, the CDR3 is TGTGCCAGCAGCGTGGACAGGGACGATGGCTACACCTTC. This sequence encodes CASSVDRDDGYTF.

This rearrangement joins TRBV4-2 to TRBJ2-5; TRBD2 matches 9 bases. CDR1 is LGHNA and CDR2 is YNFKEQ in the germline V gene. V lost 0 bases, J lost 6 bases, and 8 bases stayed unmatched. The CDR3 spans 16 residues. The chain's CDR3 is CASSQDAREGEKTQYF. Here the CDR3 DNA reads TGTGCCAGCAGCCAAGACGCGCGGGAGGGCGAGAAGACCCAGTACTTC.

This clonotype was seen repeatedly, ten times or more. CDR3 sequence (DNA): TGTGCCAGCAGTATCGGACTGGGAAATGCAGATACGCAGTATTTT. Translated, it gives CASSIGLGNADTQYF. The chain uses TRBV28 and TRBJ2-3, with D maybe TRBD2 (5 bases). Trimming stripped 5 bases from V and 4 bases from J, with 16 bases between. The CDR3 consists of 15 residues. Germline values: CDR1 MDHEN, CDR2 SYDVKM. Full variable domain (missing parts from reference TRBV28 and TRBJ2-3): DVKVTQSSRYLVKRTGEKVFLECVQDMDHENMFWYRQDPGLGLRLIYFSYDVKMKEKGDIPEGYSVSREKKERFSLILESASTNQTSMYLCASSIGLGNADTQYFGPGTRLTVL.

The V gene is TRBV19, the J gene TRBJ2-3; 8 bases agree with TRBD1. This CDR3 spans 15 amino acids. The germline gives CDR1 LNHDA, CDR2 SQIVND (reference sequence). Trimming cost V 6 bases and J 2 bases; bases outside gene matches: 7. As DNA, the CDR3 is TGTGCCAGTAGCCCCCGGGACAGGCACACAGATACGCAGTATTTT. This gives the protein CASSPRDRHTDTQYF. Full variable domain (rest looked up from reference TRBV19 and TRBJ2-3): DGGITQSPKYLFRKEGQNVTLSCEQNLNHDAMYWYRQDPGQGLRLIYYSQIVNDFQKGDIAEGYSVSREKKESFPLTVTSAQKNPTAFYLCASSPRDRHTDTQYFGPGTRLTVL.

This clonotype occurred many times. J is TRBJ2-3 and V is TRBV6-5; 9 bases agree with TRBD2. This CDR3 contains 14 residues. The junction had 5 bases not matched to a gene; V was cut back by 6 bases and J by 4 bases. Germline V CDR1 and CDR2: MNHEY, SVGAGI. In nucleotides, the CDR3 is TGTGCCAGCAGCTTAGCGGGAGAGGCAGATACGCAGTATTTT. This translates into CASSLAGEADTQYF.

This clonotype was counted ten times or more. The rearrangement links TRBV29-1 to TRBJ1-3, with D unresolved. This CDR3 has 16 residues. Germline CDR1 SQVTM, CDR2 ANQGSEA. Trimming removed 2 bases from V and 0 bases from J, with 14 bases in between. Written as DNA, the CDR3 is TGCAGCGTTGAATACCCGGACGGAAGCTCTGGAAACACCATATATTTT. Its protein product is CSVEYPDGSSGNTIYF. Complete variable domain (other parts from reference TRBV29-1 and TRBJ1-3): SAVISQKPSRDICQRGTSLTIQCQVDSQVTMMFWYRQQPGQSLTLIATANQGSEATYESGFVIDKFPISRPNLTFSTLTVSNMSPEDSSIYLCSVEYPDGSSGNTIYFGEGSWLTVV.

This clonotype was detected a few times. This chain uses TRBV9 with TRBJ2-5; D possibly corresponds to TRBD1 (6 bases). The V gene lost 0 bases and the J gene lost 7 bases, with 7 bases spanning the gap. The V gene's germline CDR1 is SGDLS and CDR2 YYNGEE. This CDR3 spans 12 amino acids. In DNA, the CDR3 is TGTGCCAGCAGCGTAGAAGGGGGGACCCAGTACTTC. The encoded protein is CASSVEGGTQYF.

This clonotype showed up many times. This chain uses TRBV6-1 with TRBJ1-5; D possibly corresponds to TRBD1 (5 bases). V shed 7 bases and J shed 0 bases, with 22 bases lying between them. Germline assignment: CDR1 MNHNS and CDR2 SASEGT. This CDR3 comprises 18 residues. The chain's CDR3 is CASKSPGRTSYSNQPQHF. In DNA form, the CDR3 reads TGTGCCAGCAAATCGCCGGGACGTACCTCTTATAGCAATCAGCCCCAGCATTTT.

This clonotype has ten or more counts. CDR3 sequence: CASSQVTAAGTSTDTQYF. Written as DNA, the CDR3 is TGCGCCAGCAGCCAAGTAACCGCAGCGGGAACTAGCACAGATACGCAGTATTTT. The rearrangement joins TRBV4-1 to TRBJ2-3; 7 nucleotides agree with TRBD2. Germline V gives CDR1 MGHRA, CDR2 YSYEKL. The CDR3 runs to 18 residues. Losses at the gene ends were 1 base for V and 0 bases for J; bases not matched to a gene: 10.

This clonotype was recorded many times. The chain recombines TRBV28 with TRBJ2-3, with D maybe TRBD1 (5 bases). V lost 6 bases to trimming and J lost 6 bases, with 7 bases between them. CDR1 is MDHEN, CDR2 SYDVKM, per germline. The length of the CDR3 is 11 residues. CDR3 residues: CASRRQDTQYF. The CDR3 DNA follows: TGTGCCAGCAGAAGACAGGATACGCAGTATTTT. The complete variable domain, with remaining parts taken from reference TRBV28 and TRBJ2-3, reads DVKVTQSSRYLVKRTGEKVFLECVQDMDHENMFWYRQDPGLGLRLIYFSYDVKMKEKGDIPEGYSVSREKKERFSLILESASTNQTSMYLCASRRQDTQYFGPGTRLTVL.

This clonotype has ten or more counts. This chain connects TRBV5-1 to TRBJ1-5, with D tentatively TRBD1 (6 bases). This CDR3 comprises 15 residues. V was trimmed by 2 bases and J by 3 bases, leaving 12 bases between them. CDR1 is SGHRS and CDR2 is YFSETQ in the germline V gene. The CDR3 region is CASSLQGGTNQPQHF. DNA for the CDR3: TGCGCCAGCAGCTTACAAGGGGGGACCAATCAGCCCCAGCATTTT.

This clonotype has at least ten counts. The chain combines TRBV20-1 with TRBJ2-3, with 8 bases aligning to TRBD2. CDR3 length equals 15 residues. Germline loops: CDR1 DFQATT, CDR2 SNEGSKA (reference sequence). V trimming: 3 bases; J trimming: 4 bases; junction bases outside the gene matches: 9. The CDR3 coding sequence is TGCAGTGCTAGTACGGTGTTAGCGGGACCAGATACGCAGTATTTT. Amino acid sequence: CSASTVLAGPDTQYF.

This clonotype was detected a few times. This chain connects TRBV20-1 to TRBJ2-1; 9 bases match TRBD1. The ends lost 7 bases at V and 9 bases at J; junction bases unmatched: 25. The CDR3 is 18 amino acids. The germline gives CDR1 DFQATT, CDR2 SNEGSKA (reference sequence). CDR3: CSGLGQGVIMAGDREQFF. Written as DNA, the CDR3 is TGCAGTGGGTTGGGACAGGGAGTGATCATGGCGGGAGATCGTGAGCAGTTCTTC.

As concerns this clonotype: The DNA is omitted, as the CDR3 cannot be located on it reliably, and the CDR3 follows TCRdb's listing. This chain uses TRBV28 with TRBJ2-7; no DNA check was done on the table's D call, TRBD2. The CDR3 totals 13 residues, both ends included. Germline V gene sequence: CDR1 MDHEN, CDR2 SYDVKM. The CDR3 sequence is CASSSSYGSEQYF.

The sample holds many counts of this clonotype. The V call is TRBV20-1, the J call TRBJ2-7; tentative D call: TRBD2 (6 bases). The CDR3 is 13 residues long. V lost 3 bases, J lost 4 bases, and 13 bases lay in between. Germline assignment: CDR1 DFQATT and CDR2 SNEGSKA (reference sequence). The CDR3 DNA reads TGCAGTGCTAGCGGGGGATCACATTACGAGCAGTACTTC. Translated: CSASGGSHYEQYF.

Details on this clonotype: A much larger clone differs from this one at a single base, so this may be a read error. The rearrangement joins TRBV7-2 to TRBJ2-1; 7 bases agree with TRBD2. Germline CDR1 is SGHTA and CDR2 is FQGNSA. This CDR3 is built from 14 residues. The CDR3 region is CASSLTSVHNVQFF. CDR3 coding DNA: TGTGCCAGCAGCTTAACTAGCGTCCACAATGTGCAGTTCTTC.

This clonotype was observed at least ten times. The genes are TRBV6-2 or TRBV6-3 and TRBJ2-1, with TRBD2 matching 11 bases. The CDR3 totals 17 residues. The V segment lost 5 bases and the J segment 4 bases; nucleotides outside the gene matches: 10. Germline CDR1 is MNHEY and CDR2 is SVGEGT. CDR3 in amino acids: CASSIASGRTRYNEQFF. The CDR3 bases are TGTGCCAGCAGTATCGCTAGCGGGAGGACCCGATACAATGAGCAGTTCTTC.

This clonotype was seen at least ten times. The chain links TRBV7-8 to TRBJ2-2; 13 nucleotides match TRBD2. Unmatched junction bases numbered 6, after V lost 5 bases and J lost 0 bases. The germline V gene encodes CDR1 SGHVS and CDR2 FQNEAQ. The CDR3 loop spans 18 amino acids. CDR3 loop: CASSPRTSGSANTGELFF. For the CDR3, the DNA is TGTGCCAGCAGCCCCCGGACTAGCGGGAGTGCGAACACCGGGGAGCTGTTTTTT.

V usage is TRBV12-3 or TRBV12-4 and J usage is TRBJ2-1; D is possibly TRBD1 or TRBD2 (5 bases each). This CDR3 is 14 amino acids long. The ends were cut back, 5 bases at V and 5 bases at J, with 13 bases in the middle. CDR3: CASSPNRDHNEQFF. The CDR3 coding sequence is TGTGCCAGCAGTCCAAACCGGGACCACAATGAGCAGTTCTTC.